A selection of T cell receptor beta chains follows, all from one sample in a study of blood T cells in healthy people across ages. TCRdb reprocessed the 5' RACE reads with MiXCR, giving one entry per CDR3 protein. This table has hundreds of thousands of distinct CDR3 sequences, under 65% appearing once. Sequences were obtained from blood. The receptors come from a woman older than 75 in good health. CDR3s leave out the opening cysteine and the closing phenylalanine or tryptophan. The order of the fields is V gene, clone size, J gene, CDR3 protein. Rows give clone size only sometimes, using once, few, many, or a class for an expanded clone.

>TRBV20-1|-|TRBJ2-1
SARVLAGDTTDSYNEQF
>TRBV11-2|many|TRBJ2-7
ASSFYRGPGDEQY
>TRBV4-1|-|TRBJ2-1
ASSQDGLAANEQF
>TRBV29-1|-|TRBJ2-1
SVEAGATDEQF
>TRBV12-3/TRBV12-4|many|TRBJ1-2
ASSRTANYGYT
>TRBV20-1|-|TRBJ1-5
SAGEGPNQPQH
>TRBV10-3|-|TRBJ2-5
AISVSPGQGQETQY
>TRBV20-1|many|TRBJ1-2
SATRVGEPT
>TRBV2|-|TRBJ2-7
ASSGLRAEGSYEQY
>TRBV6-6|medium-sized|TRBJ2-1
ASSYLASGPRGEQF
>TRBV5-1|many|TRBJ1-1
ASSQGQMNTEAF
>TRBV27|-|TRBJ1-1
ASSPSRDTKNTEAF
>TRBV12-3/TRBV12-4|many|TRBJ2-7
ASSFGMDYGFEQY
>TRBV6-5|many|TRBJ2-1
ASSYSGTRGGYEQF
>TRBV27|few|TRBJ1-1
ASQSGGGGGTEAF
>TRBV6-1|few|TRBJ2-7
ASRVDNNRGEQY
>TRBV29-1|-|TRBJ2-7
SVEPDPLGGEQY
>TRBV2|-|TRBJ2-2
ASSGNRGFTGELF
>TRBV5-1|-|TRBJ2-1
ANSLTPQRGLLGEQF
>TRBV5-1|-|TRBJ2-3
ASSSGAATDTQY